The 28 T cell receptor beta chains given below trace back to one sample, sequenced in a study of T cells in Graves' hyperthyroidism and ophthalmopathy. From RNA transcripts, TCR beta CDR3 regions were amplified. Primed by the HTBI set, a first-round RT-PCR was run on the TCR CDR3. MiXCR, run by TCRdb on the multiplex PCR reads, gives a single entry per CDR3 protein. The sample lists hundreds of thousands of distinct CDR3 sequences; about 20% were seen once. Input material: blood. Every receptor here comes from a man in his forties with Graves' ophthalmopathy.

Only a few counts were recorded for this clonotype. V and J are TRBV5-1 and TRBJ2-1, with a possible D match to TRBD2 (5 bases). Trimming took 3 bases from V and 4 from J, leaving 14 bases between them. Germline CDR1 reads SGHRS; CDR2 reads YFSETQ. The CDR3 is 15 residues long. CDR3 loop: CASSWSLGLYNEQFF. DNA of the CDR3: TGCGCCAGCAGCTGGTCCCTAGGACTTTACAATGAGCAGTTCTTC.

This clonotype was picked up many times. The genes are TRBV11-2 and TRBJ2-2; 9 bases agree with TRBD2. Per germline, CDR1 SGHAT and CDR2 FQNNGV. The CDR3 length is 15 residues. V trimming: 5 bases; J trimming: 8 bases; junction bases outside the gene matches: 9. The CDR3 spells CASSLLAGGPGELFF. The CDR3 DNA reads TGTGCCAGCAGCCTCCTGGCGGGGGGGCCTGGGGAGCTGTTTTTT.

The table lists this clonotype with many counts. The chain recombines TRBV12-5 with TRBJ1-1; D is possibly TRBD1 (5 bases). The V end lost 4 bases, the J end lost 1 base, and 22 bases lay between the germline ends. Germline-derived CDR1 and CDR2 are LGHNT and FRNRAP. There are 18 residues in the CDR3. The CDR3 nucleotides read TGTGCTAGTGGTTCAAGGGGCCCGATCCAAGGTCGGAACACTGAAGCTTTCTTT. It encodes CASGSRGPIQGRNTEAFF.

The chain employs TRBV15 and TRBJ1-2; D is unclear. V dropped 1 base and J dropped 2 bases, with 8 bases sitting between them. Germline CDR1 reads LNHNV; CDR2 reads YYDKDF (reference sequence). This CDR3 spans 14 amino acids. The CDR3: CATSRGTVNYGYTF. CDR3 nucleotide sequence: TGTGCCACCAGCAGAGGAACCGTCAACTATGGCTACACCTTC.

The table lists this clonotype with many counts. CDR3: CASSPTSGGAGTQYF. DNA of the CDR3: TGTGCCAGCAGTCCGACTAGCGGGGGGGCTGGTACGCAGTATTTT. The rearrangement uses TRBV2 and TRBJ2-3, with 14 bases aligning to TRBD2. The trim removed 5 bases at V and 8 bases at J, leaving 6 bases unmatched. Germline loops: CDR1 SNHLY, CDR2 FYNNEI. The CDR3 sequence is 15 residues long.

Only a few counts were recorded for this clonotype. This sequence joins TRBV3-1 and TRBJ2-3, with no clear D. V lost 0 bases and J lost 5, with 6 bases in between. The CDR3 runs to 13 residues. The germline V gene has CDR1 LGHDT and CDR2 YNNKEL (reference sequence). This chain's CDR3 is CASSQEGKDTQYF. The DNA of the CDR3 is TGTGCCAGCAGCCAAGAGGGGAAAGATACGCAGTATTTT.

V is TRBV6-1 and J is TRBJ1-1, with D tentatively TRBD1 (6 bases). The ends were cut back, 6 bases at V and 1 base at J, with 15 bases in the middle. The CDR3 is 15 amino acids. Germline V gives CDR1 MNHNS, CDR2 SASEGT. The CDR3 DNA reads TGTGCCAGCAGGCCACAGGGTCTGGGGAACACTGAAGCTTTCTTT. Translating gives CASRPQGLGNTEAFF.

This clonotype was observed a handful of times. The chain is built from TRBV7-8 and TRBJ2-7; D call uncertain. V was trimmed by 7 bases and J by 3 bases, leaving 16 bases between them. The CDR3 spans 14 residues. Germline CDR1 SGHVS, CDR2 FQNEAQ. In DNA form, the CDR3 reads TGTGCCAGCAAAAATACCGGGTTCTTCTACGAGCAGTACTTC. It encodes CASKNTGFFYEQYF.

This clonotype was seen many times. The chain links TRBV6-1 to TRBJ2-5; no clear D. V was shortened by 5 bases and J by 5 bases, with 6 bases between the two germline ends. CDR3 length: 11 amino acids. Germline values: CDR1 MNHNS, CDR2 SASEGT. The DNA of the CDR3 is TGTGCCAGCAGTTACGTGGAGACCCAGTACTTC. This sequence encodes CASSYVETQYF.

The chain couples TRBV7-6 to TRBJ2-5; 8 nucleotides align to TRBD1. With 6 bases clipped from V and 5 bases from J, the junction kept 8 bases outside the gene matches. The CDR3 runs to 14 residues. Germline CDR1 reads SGHVS; CDR2 reads FNYEAQ. The CDR3 loop is CASRMTGAFETQYF. DNA of the CDR3: TGTGCCAGCAGGATGACAGGGGCGTTCGAGACCCAGTACTTC.

This chain connects TRBV12-3 or TRBV12-4 to TRBJ2-3, with TRBD2 as a possible D gene (5 bases). The CDR3 length is 13 residues. Trimming took off 11 bases at V and 4 bases at J, with 16 bases between the two ends. The CDR3 spells CADGELEADTQYF. CDR3 coding DNA: TGTGCCGATGGGGAGCTAGAGGCAGATACGCAGTATTTT.

This clonotype has just a few counts. The V call is TRBV30, the J call TRBJ1-3; possibly TRBD1 for D (5 bases). The CDR3 contains 17 residues. Germline V gene sequence: CDR1 GTSNPN, CDR2 SVGIG (reference sequence). V was clipped by 4 bases and J by 4 bases, with 23 bases between them. This chain's CDR3 is CAWTLRSGLNIGNTIYF. CDR3 coding DNA: TGTGCCTGGACCCTTCGGTCAGGGCTTAATATCGGAAACACCATATATTTT.

This clonotype has just a few counts. The rearrangement uses TRBV20-1 and TRBJ2-1; tentatively, D is TRBD2 (5 bases). The ends were cut back, 5 bases at V and 6 bases at J, with 11 bases in the middle. The CDR3 runs 12 residues. Per germline, CDR1 DFQATT and CDR2 SNEGSKA (reference sequence). In DNA, the CDR3 is TGCAGTGCTGTACCGGGATTCAATGAGCAGTTCTTC. Protein product: CSAVPGFNEQFF.

Many counts were recorded for this clonotype. This chain joins TRBV9 and TRBJ2-1; 7 bases map to TRBD2. Per the germline V gene, CDR1 is SGDLS and CDR2 is YYNGEE. The CDR3 consists of 16 residues. After removal of 3 bases from V and 8 bases from J, the junction contained 14 bases not matched to a gene. CDR3 residues: CASSGGRLAGKYEQFF. The CDR3 nucleotides read TGTGCCAGCAGCGGAGGGAGACTAGCTGGGAAGTATGAGCAGTTCTTC.

This clonotype has a handful of counts. The chain uses TRBV5-1 and TRBJ2-4; D possibly corresponds to TRBD1 (6 bases). This CDR3 has 14 residues. V was shortened by 4 bases and J by 8 bases, with 16 bases between the two germline ends. Germline lookup yields CDR1 SGHRS and CDR2 YFSETQ. CDR3 protein: CASSPTWGQDIQYF. The CDR3 region has the DNA TGCGCCAGCAGCCCCACTTGGGGGCAGGACATTCAGTACTTC.

The chain recombines TRBV6-2 or TRBV6-3 with TRBJ2-1, with 14 bases matching TRBD2. Germline V gives CDR1 MNHEY, CDR2 SVGEGT. This CDR3 spans 18 amino acids. Trimming at V came to 2 bases and at J to 12 bases, leaving 15 bases not matched to a gene. CDR3 amino acids: CASSYPSDGLAGGGGQFF. The CDR3 nucleotides are TGTGCCAGCAGTTACCCGAGTGATGGACTAGCGGGAGGTGGTGGGCAGTTCTTC.

This clonotype has ten or more counts. The chain couples TRBV19 to TRBJ1-1; D might be TRBD1 (5 bases). Trimming removed 2 bases at V and 7 bases at J, with 8 bases between. Germline V gene lookup returns CDR1 LNHDA and CDR2 SQIVND (reference sequence). The CDR3 is 12 amino acids. The CDR3: CASSINRNEAFF. In DNA, the CDR3 is TGTGCCAGTAGTATAAACAGGAATGAAGCTTTCTTT.

This clonotype was detected many times. The chain couples TRBV30 to TRBJ2-5; D remains ambiguous. The V end lost 1 base, the J end lost 5 bases, and 8 bases lay between the germline ends. Germline V lookup: CDR1 GTSNPN, CDR2 SVGIG (reference sequence). The CDR3 runs to 12 residues. In nucleotides, the CDR3 is TGTGCCTGGAGTGCTGTGGGGGAGACCCAGTACTTC. This encodes CAWSAVGETQYF.

The chain has TRBV12-5 and TRBJ2-1; the D is unclear. Looked up from germline, CDR1 is LGHNT and CDR2 is FRNRAP. The CDR3 runs 11 residues. V gave up 3 bases and J gave up 9 bases, with 6 bases separating them. The CDR3 DNA reads TGTGCTAGTGGTTTCGGGCTTGAGCAGTTCTTC. Translating gives CASGFGLEQFF. Variable domain in full (rest from reference TRBV12-5 and TRBJ2-1): DARVTQTPRHKVTEMGQEVTMRCQPILGHNTVFWYRQTMMQGLELLAYFRNRAPLDDSGMPKDRFSAEMPDATLATLKIQPSEPRDSAVYFCASGFGLEQFFGPGTRLTVL.

This clonotype was counted a few times. The chain recombines TRBV24-1 with TRBJ2-2, with D maybe TRBD1 (6 bases). The CDR3 is 15 residues long. V lost 5 bases and J 3 bases, leaving 12 bases between the germline ends. CDR1 and CDR2 from the germline V gene are KGHDR and SFDVKD. The CDR3 is CATSVARGHTGELFF. The CDR3, as DNA: TGTGCCACCAGTGTAGCCAGGGGCCACACCGGGGAGCTGTTTTTT.

A remark on this clonotype: A single base separates this from a much larger clone, so it may be a read error. The V and J genes are TRBV6-4 and TRBJ1-5, with 9 positions matching TRBD1. CDR1 and CDR2 from the germline V gene are MRHNA and SNTAGT. The CDR3 has 16 amino acids. The CDR3 region has the DNA TGTGCCAGCAGTGATATGGGACAGGGAGGAGGTCAGCCCCGGCATTTT. Residues: CASSDMGQGGGQPRHF.

The chain joins TRBV20-1 to TRBJ1-6; a weak D match, TRBD1 (5 bases). There are 14 residues in the CDR3. Trimming stripped 2 bases from V and 5 bases from J, with 10 bases between. Germline V CDR1 and CDR2: DFQATT, SNEGSKA (reference sequence). The CDR3 protein is CSARPLTDNSPLHF. The CDR3 region has the DNA TGCAGTGCTAGACCCCTGACAGATAATTCACCCCTCCACTTT.

This clonotype was found many times. The chain carries TRBV12-3 or TRBV12-4 and TRBJ1-2; D gene uncertain. CDR3 size: 16 residues. Trimming left V 4 bases short and J 8 bases short, with 23 bases between. CDR3 nucleotide sequence: TGTGCCAGCAGTTCTCTTGCGTCCCTTGCTGGGGAGGGCTACACCTTC. It encodes CASSSLASLAGEGYTF.

The chain carries TRBV4-1 and TRBJ2-3; D is unresolved. Germline V gene sequence: CDR1 MGHRA, CDR2 YSYEKL. The ends were cut back, 3 bases at V and 3 bases at J, with 7 bases in the middle. This CDR3 is built from 13 residues. The CDR3 loop reads CASSQTRTDTQYF. CDR3 sequence (DNA): TGCGCCAGCAGCCAGACCCGAACAGATACGCAGTATTTT.

This clonotype was observed a handful of times. The chain employs TRBV12-3 or TRBV12-4 and TRBJ2-7, with 9 bases fitting TRBD2. This CDR3 has 14 amino acids. The junction had 8 bases not matched to a gene; V was cut back by 5 bases and J by 6 bases. Here the CDR3 DNA reads TGTGCCAGCAGTCCAACTAGCGGGCGGTCCGAGCAGTACTTC. This sequence encodes CASSPTSGRSEQYF.

This clonotype was picked up a small number of times. At one boundary the junction diverges from the germline segment, which might be a read error. The V call is TRBV20-1, the J call TRBJ1-2; D ambiguous. This CDR3 is built from 14 residues. Germline V lookup: CDR1 DFQATT, CDR2 SNEGSKA (reference sequence). The CDR3 sequence is CSARGIEENYGYTF. CDR3 DNA sequence: TGCAGTGCAAGAGGTATAGAGGAAAACTATGGCTACACCTTC.

This clonotype was detected once. The rearrangement uses TRBV7-2 and TRBJ2-5; 7 nucleotides agree with TRBD2. The trim removed 5 bases at V and 2 bases at J, leaving 8 bases unmatched. CDR3 length: 15 residues. Germline CDR1 and CDR2: SGHTA and FQGNSA. CDR3 amino acids: CASSPQTSSQETQYF. In DNA, the CDR3 is TGTGCCAGCAGCCCCCAGACTAGCAGTCAAGAGACCCAGTACTTC.

This clonotype turned up a few times. The chain has TRBV3-1 and TRBJ2-4; no firm D call. This CDR3 region has 13 residues. CDR1 is LGHDT, CDR2 YNNKEL, per germline (reference sequence). The germline V and J ends were trimmed by 1 base and 5 bases, with 6 bases remaining between them. The CDR3 nucleotides read TGTGCCAGCAGCCAAGGTCGACAAAACATTCAGTACTTC. Encoded protein: CASSQGRQNIQYF.